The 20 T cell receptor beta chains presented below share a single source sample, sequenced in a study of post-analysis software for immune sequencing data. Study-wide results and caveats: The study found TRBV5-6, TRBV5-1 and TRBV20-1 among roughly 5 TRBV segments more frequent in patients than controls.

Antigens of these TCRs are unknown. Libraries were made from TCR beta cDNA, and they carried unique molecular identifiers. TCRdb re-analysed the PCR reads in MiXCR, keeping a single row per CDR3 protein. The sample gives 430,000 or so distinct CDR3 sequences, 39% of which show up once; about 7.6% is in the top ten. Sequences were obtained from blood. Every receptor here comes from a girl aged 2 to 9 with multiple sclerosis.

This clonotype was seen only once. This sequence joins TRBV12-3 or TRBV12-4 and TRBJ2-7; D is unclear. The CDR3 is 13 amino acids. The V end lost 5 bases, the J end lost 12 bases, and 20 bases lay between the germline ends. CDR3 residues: CASSRDLTETRYF. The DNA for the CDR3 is TGTGCCAGCAGTCGCGACCTGACGGAGACCCGGTACTTC.

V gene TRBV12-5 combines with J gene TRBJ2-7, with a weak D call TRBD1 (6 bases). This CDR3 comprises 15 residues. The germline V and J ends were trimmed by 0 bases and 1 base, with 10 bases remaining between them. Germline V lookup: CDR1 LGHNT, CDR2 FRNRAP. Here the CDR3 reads CASGLVLGQSYEQYF. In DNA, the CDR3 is TGTGCTAGTGGTTTGGTACTAGGACAGTCCTACGAGCAGTACTTC.

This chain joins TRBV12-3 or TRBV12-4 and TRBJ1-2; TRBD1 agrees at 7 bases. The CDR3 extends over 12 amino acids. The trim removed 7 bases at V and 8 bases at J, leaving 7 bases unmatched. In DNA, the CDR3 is TGTGCCAGCAACCCAGGGGGTTGGGGCTACACCTTC. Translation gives CASNPGGWGYTF.

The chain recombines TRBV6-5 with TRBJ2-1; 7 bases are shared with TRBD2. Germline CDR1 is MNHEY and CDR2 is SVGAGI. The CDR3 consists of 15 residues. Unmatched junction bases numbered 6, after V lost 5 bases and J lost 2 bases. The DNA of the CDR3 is TGTGCCAGCAGTACAAGCGGGGTACCCTACAATGAGCAGTTCTTC. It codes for CASSTSGVPYNEQFF.

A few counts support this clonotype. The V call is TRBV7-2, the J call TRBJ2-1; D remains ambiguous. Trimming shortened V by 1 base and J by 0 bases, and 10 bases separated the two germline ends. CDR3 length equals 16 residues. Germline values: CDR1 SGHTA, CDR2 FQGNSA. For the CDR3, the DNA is TGTGCCAGCAGCTTAGAACCCCCTAGCTCCTACAATGAGCAGTTCTTC. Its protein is CASSLEPPSSYNEQFF.

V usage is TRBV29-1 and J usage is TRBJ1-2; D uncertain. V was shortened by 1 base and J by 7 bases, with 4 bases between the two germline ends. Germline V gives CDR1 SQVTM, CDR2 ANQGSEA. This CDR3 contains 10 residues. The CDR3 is CSVEGSGYTF. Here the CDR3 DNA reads TGCAGCGTTGAAGGGAGTGGCTACACCTTC.

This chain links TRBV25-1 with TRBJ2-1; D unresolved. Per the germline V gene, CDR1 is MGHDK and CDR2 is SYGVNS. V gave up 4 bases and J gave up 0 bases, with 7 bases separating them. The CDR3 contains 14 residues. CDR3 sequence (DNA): TGTGCCAGCAGTGCTCCGAGCTCCTACAATGAGCAGTTCTTC. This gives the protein CASSAPSSYNEQFF.

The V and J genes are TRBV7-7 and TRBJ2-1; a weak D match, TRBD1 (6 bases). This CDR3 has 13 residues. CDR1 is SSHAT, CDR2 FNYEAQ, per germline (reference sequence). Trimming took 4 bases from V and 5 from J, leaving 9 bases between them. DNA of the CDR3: TGTGCCAGCAGCTCCGGGACAAACAATGAGCAGTTCTTC. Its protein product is CASSSGTNNEQFF.

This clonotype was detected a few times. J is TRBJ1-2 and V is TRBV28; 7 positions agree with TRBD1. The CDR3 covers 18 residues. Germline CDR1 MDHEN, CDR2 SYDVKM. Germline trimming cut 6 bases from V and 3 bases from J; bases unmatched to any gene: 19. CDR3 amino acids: CASRLVGVNRDSYYGYTF. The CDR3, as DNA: TGTGCCAGCAGACTCGTCGGGGTGAACCGGGACAGCTACTATGGCTACACCTTC.

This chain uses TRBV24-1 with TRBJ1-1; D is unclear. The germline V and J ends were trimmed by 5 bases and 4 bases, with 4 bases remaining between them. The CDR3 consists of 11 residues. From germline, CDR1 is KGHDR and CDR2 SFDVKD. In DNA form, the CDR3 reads TGTGCCACCAGTGGAGGCACTGAAGCTTTCTTT. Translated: CATSGGTEAFF.

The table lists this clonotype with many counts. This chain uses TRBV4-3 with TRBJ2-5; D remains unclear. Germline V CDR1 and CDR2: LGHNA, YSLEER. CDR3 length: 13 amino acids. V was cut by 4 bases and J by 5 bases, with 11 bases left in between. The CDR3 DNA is TGCGCCAGCAGCCTCTCTTTTGGGGAGACCCAGTACTTC. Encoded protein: CASSLSFGETQYF.

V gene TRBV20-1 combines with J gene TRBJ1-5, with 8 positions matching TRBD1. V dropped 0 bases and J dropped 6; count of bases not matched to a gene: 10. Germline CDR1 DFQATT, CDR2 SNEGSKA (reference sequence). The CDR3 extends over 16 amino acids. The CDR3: CSAREGGQGLGQPQHF. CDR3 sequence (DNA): TGCAGTGCTAGAGAGGGCGGACAGGGCTTGGGTCAGCCCCAGCATTTT.

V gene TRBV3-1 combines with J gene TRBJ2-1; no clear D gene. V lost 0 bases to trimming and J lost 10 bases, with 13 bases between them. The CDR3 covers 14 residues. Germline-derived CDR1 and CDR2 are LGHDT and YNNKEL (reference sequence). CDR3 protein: CASSQEGAQGEQFF. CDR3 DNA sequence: TGTGCCAGCAGCCAAGAAGGAGCCCAAGGGGAGCAGTTCTTC.

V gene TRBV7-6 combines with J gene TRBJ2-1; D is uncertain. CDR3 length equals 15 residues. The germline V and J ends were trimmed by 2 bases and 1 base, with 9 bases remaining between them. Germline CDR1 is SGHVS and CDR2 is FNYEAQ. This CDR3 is CASSLWASSYNEQFF. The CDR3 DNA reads TGTGCCAGCAGCTTATGGGCTAGTTCCTACAATGAGCAGTTCTTC.

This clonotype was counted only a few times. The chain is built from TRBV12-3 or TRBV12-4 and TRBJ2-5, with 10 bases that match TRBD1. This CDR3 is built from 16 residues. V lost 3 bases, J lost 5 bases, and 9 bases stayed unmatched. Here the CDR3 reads CASSFPGQGERETQYF. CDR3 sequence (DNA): TGTGCCAGCAGTTTTCCTGGACAGGGGGAACGGGAGACCCAGTACTTC.

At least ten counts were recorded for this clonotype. The chain's CDR3 is CSGGDSNYGYTF. The CDR3 nucleotides are TGCAGCGGGGGCGACAGTAACTATGGCTACACCTTC. The chain combines TRBV29-1 with TRBJ1-2; D is possibly TRBD1 (5 bases). Germline assignment: CDR1 SQVTM and CDR2 ANQGSEA. The CDR3 is 12 residues long. The V and J ends lost 7 bases and 1 base respectively, with 10 bases between them.

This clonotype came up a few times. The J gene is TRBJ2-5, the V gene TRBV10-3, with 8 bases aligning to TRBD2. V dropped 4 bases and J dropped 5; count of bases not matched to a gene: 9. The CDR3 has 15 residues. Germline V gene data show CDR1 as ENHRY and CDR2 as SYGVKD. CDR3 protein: CAISVPSSGGETQYF. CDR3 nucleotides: TGTGCCATCAGTGTTCCGTCAAGCGGGGGTGAGACCCAGTACTTC.

In DNA form, the CDR3 reads TGCAGCGTTGGACAGGGCGTGGGAACAGATACGCAGTATTTT. Translated, it gives CSVGQGVGTDTQYF. This chain uses TRBV29-1 with TRBJ2-3; the match to TRBD1 covers 7 bases. CDR3 size: 14 residues. V shed 4 bases, J shed 3 bases, and the junction held 7 bases outside the gene matches. Germline CDR1 SQVTM, CDR2 ANQGSEA.

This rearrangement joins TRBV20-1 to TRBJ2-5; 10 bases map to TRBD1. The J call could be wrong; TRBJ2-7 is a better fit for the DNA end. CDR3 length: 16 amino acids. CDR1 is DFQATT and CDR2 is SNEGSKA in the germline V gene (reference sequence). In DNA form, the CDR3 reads TGCAGTGCTCCTGGAATGACAGGGGGCATTTCGTACGAGCAGTACTTC. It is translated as CSAPGMTGGISYEQYF.

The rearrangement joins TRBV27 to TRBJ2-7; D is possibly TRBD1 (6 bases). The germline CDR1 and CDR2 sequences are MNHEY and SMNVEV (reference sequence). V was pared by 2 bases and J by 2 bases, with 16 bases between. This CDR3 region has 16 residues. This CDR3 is CASSLNWGPTPYEQYF. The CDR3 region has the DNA TGTGCCAGCAGTTTAAATTGGGGGCCCACCCCCTACGAGCAGTACTTC.